The 21 T cell receptor beta chains listed next were all sequenced from one sample in a study of Ad26.COV2.S vaccination and SARS-CoV-2 variants. Treatment reported: some 20 received Ad26.COV2.S at low or high dose, single or two shots; about 5 received placebo; per-sample allocation not given. Collection of the samples took place on day 63 after the first injection of vaccine or placebo. The table came from immunoSEQ multiplex PCR; TCRdb's copy has only in-frame clones and leaves some out. The table lists about 350,000 clones, roughly 89% of them singletons. This sample comprised peripheral blood, obtained in a trial of Ad26.COV2.S vaccine versus placebo. The receptor source for this set is a person between 18 and 65 years old who received the Ad26.COV2.S COVID-19 vaccine or a placebo.

This chain uses TRBV9 with TRBJ1-1, with 12 bases that match TRBD1. Germline V lookup: CDR1 SGDLS, CDR2 YYNGEE. The CDR3 covers 15 residues. Trimming at V came to 8 bases and at J to 1 base, leaving 6 bases not matched to a gene. Written as DNA, the CDR3 is TGTGCCAGTGAGAAGGGACAGGGGGCGAACACTGAAGCTTTCTTT. Translating gives CASEKGQGANTEAFF.

This chain joins TRBV9 and TRBJ2-7; no reliable D call. The CDR3 spans 13 residues. Germline CDR1 is SGDLS and CDR2 is YYNGEE. Between the trimmed V and J ends, which lost 0 bases and 6 bases, there was a span of 10 bases. The CDR3 sequence: CASSVGSTAEQYF. CDR3 nucleotide sequence: TGTGCCAGCAGCGTAGGCTCGACGGCCGAGCAGTACTTC.

J is TRBJ2-7 and V is TRBV19; 7 positions match TRBD1. This CDR3 is built from 16 residues. V lost 1 base and J lost 5; bases outside the gene matches: 11. The V gene's germline CDR1 is LNHDA and CDR2 SQIVND (reference sequence). DNA for the CDR3: TGTGCCAGTAGTATAGGATTTGGGCAGGGGGTGGACGAGCAGTACTTC. It encodes CASSIGFGQGVDEQYF.

V gene TRBV25-1 combines with J gene TRBJ2-2; the D is unclear. This CDR3 contains 14 residues. Trimming cost V 7 bases and J 6 bases, with 15 bases left between them. Germline CDR1 MGHDK, CDR2 SYGVNS. The CDR3: CASTPAAYAGELFF. CDR3 nucleotide sequence: TGTGCCAGCACCCCCGCCGCGTATGCCGGGGAGCTGTTTTTT.

Remarks on this clone: The same CDR3 can be traced to other DNA sequences in this sample. The rearrangement links TRBV19 to TRBJ2-3; 12 bases agree with TRBD2. Per germline, CDR1 LNHDA and CDR2 SQIVND (reference sequence). The V and J ends lost 5 bases and 0 bases, in that order; junction bases with no gene match: 0. The CDR3 consists of 15 residues. This CDR3 is CASSGLAGSTDTQYF. In nucleotides, the CDR3 is TGTGCCAGTAGTGGACTAGCGGGGAGCACAGATACGCAGTATTTT.

The gene calls are TRBV3-1 (or the pseudogene TRBV3-2) and TRBJ1-4, with TRBD1 as a possible D gene (5 bases). Trimming left V 0 bases short and J 8 bases short, with 16 bases between. The germline gives CDR1 LGHDT, CDR2 YNNKEL (reference sequence). The CDR3 extends over 16 amino acids. Here the CDR3 DNA reads TGTGCCAGCAGCCAAGATCAGGGCAGGGTGGGCGAAAAACTGTTTTTT. Translation: CASSQDQGRVGEKLFF.

The gene calls are TRBV6-1 and TRBJ1-2; 8 nucleotides match TRBD1. The germline V gene has CDR1 MNHNS and CDR2 SASEGT. V was pared by 2 bases and J by 8 bases, with 7 bases of the junction left unmatched. This CDR3 spans 14 amino acids. CDR3 nucleotide sequence: TGTGCCAGCAGTGAAACCGGGACAGGTCGGGGCTACACCTTC. As protein: CASSETGTGRGYTF.

This clone appeared a few times. The V and J genes are TRBV6-1 and TRBJ1-1, with 8 bases matching TRBD1. J gave up 12 bases and V 3 bases, and 18 bases lay outside the gene matches. The length of the CDR3 is 16 residues. Germline V gene lookup returns CDR1 MNHNS and CDR2 SASEGT. CDR3 bases: TGTGCCAGCAGTGAGACCGGGACAGGCGTTACACGGGGCACTTTCTTT. Translation gives CASSETGTGVTRGTFF.

The sample holds a few counts of this clone. The rearrangement links TRBV4-1 to TRBJ1-1; the D gene is possibly TRBD1 (5 bases). The CDR3 is 14 residues long. V was cut by 3 bases and J by 7 bases, with 15 bases left in between. From germline, CDR1 is MGHRA and CDR2 YSYEKL. The CDR3 reads CASSQGRTNVEAFF. Here the CDR3 DNA reads TGCGCCAGCAGCCAGGGACGGACGAACGTTGAAGCTTTCTTT.

This chain connects TRBV9 to TRBJ1-1; weak D call: TRBD1 (5 bases). The CDR3 is 13 residues long. Trimming left V 0 bases short and J 7 bases short, with 10 bases between. Germline V gene data show CDR1 as SGDLS and CDR2 as YYNGEE. The CDR3: CASSVAGADEAFF. In DNA form, the CDR3 reads TGTGCCAGCAGCGTAGCTGGGGCAGATGAAGCTTTCTTT.

This chain joins TRBV12-3 or TRBV12-4 and TRBJ1-5; no clear D. This CDR3 comprises 13 residues. With 6 bases removed from V and 1 base from J, the gap between germline ends came to 7 bases. As DNA, the CDR3 is TGTGCCAGCAGGGGCAGAAGCAATCAGCCCCAGCATTTT. Its translation: CASRGRSNQPQHF.

V is TRBV5-1 and J is TRBJ1-6, with a possible D match to TRBD1 (5 bases). V was pared by 0 bases and J by 10 bases, with 8 bases between. There are 13 residues in the CDR3. CDR1 is SGHRS and CDR2 is YFSETQ in the germline V gene. The CDR3 is CASSLEEGSPLHF. In DNA form, the CDR3 reads TGCGCCAGCAGCTTGGAGGAGGGGTCACCCCTCCACTTT.

The J gene is TRBJ2-5, the V gene TRBV27; D not resolved. V lost 0 bases and J 2 bases, leaving 7 bases between the germline ends. The CDR3 runs to 14 residues. CDR1 is MNHEY, CDR2 SMNVEV, per germline (reference sequence). In DNA form, the CDR3 reads TGTGCCAGCAGTTTATCAGGGCAGCAAGAGACCCAGTACTTC. Translating it yields CASSLSGQQETQYF.

This chain joins TRBV24-1 and TRBJ2-7, with TRBD1 matching 7 bases. Per the germline V gene, CDR1 is KGHDR and CDR2 is SFDVKD. The CDR3 is 15 residues long. With 4 bases clipped from V and 4 bases from J, the junction kept 9 bases outside the gene matches. CDR3 in DNA: TGTGCCACCAGTGACGCGAGACAGGGCGGTTACGAGCAGTACTTC. This gives the protein CATSDARQGGYEQYF.

The gene calls are TRBV10-3 and TRBJ1-1; tentatively, D is TRBD1 (6 bases). V was clipped by 6 bases and J by 8 bases, with 10 bases between them. Germline assignment: CDR1 ENHRY and CDR2 SYGVKD. This CDR3 spans 11 amino acids. This CDR3 reads CAIRGAGEAFF. CDR3 coding DNA: TGTGCCATCAGGGGGGCAGGGGAAGCTTTCTTT.

This clone was observed a handful of times. The genes are TRBV3-1 (or the pseudogene TRBV3-2) and TRBJ2-1; weak D call: TRBD2 (6 bases). Trimming left V 2 bases short and J 0 bases short, with 14 bases between. The germline V gene encodes CDR1 LGHDT and CDR2 YNNKEL (reference sequence). The length of the CDR3 is 17 residues. The CDR3 region is CASSQTLAWSSYNEQFF. CDR3 DNA: TGTGCCAGCAGCCAAACCCTAGCGTGGAGCTCCTACAATGAGCAGTTCTTC.

V gene TRBV7-9 combines with J gene TRBJ1-5; D unclear. The CDR3 is made up of 13 amino acids. CDR1 and CDR2 (germline): SEHNR, FQNEAQ (reference sequence). Trimming took off 1 base at V and 7 bases at J, with 8 bases between the two ends. CDR3 residues: CASSLDGMQPQHF. CDR3 DNA sequence: TGTGCCAGCAGCTTAGACGGTATGCAGCCCCAGCATTTT.

This rearrangement joins TRBV24-1 to TRBJ2-6; TRBD1 agrees at 10 bases. This CDR3 has 17 residues. V was clipped by 10 bases and J by 3 bases; unmatched bases: 11. The germline CDR1 and CDR2 sequences are KGHDR and SFDVKD. CDR3: CATTPGQGSRGANVLTF. CDR3 in DNA: TGTGCCACTACTCCGGGACAGGGGAGCCGTGGGGCCAACGTCCTGACTTTC.

Only one count was recorded for this clone. V is TRBV7-7 and J is TRBJ2-5; 16 nucleotides align to TRBD2. Germline CDR1 reads SSHAT; CDR2 reads FNYEAQ (reference sequence). The CDR3 consists of 20 residues. With V trimmed by 5 bases and J by 4 bases, 16 bases remained unmatched. CDR3 DNA: TGTGCCAGCAGCGTTAGGAAGGGACTAGCGGGAGGGCAGGGAGTAGAGACCCAGTACTTC. Translating gives CASSVRKGLAGGQGVETQYF.

CDR3 DNA: TGCAGCGTCCGAGGGTCGACACTCAACACTGAAGCTTTCTTT. The encoded protein is CSVRGSTLNTEAFF. V is TRBV29-1 and J is TRBJ1-1, with unresolved D. Trimming pared 6 bases from V and 2 bases from J, leaving 16 bases between. Germline V gene sequence: CDR1 SQVTM, CDR2 ANQGSEA. This CDR3 spans 14 amino acids.

CDR3 protein: CASSRDRREQFF. The CDR3 DNA reads TGTGCCAGCAGTCGAGACAGAAGAGAGCAGTTCTTC. The chain links TRBV7-9 to TRBJ2-1, with D perhaps matching TRBD1 (5 bases). The CDR3 has 12 residues. CDR1 SEHNR and CDR2 FQNEAQ come from the germline V gene (reference sequence). Trimming left V 6 bases short and J 10 bases short, with 13 bases between.